This TCR beta chain came from a study of CD8 T cells in Susac syndrome. With random hexamers, reverse transcription was performed on about 0.5 to 1 ug of RNA. An immunoSEQ multiplex PCR generated amplified TCR beta CDR3 products spanning 54 Vbeta and 13 Jbeta. TCRdb re-called the immunoSEQ multiplex PCR reads through MiXCR, storing one row per CDR3 protein. Here the sample spans about 200,000 distinct CDR3 sequences, about 95% being singletons. Sequencing targeted TCR beta in T cells from blood (CD8+ and CD4+). The multiple sclerosis controls consisted of treatment-naive patients with relapsing-remitting disease, either stable or active. Negative isolation yielded CD4+ and CD8+ T cells, and FACS enriched TEMRA cells. This CDR3 has 17 residues. After removal of 0 bases from V and 4 bases from J, the junction contained 9 bases not matched to a gene. Germline-derived CDR1 and CDR2 are MGHRA and YSYEKL.

The sequenced material came from CD4+ T cells from PBMCs. The chain combines TRBV4-1 with TRBJ2-3; 8 nucleotides match TRBD2. This clonotype was sampled from a human donor with multiple sclerosis. CDR3 bases: TGCGCCAGCAGCCAAGATCACACTAGCGGCGGAGCAGATACGCAGTATTTT. Protein product: CASSQDHTSGGADTQYF.